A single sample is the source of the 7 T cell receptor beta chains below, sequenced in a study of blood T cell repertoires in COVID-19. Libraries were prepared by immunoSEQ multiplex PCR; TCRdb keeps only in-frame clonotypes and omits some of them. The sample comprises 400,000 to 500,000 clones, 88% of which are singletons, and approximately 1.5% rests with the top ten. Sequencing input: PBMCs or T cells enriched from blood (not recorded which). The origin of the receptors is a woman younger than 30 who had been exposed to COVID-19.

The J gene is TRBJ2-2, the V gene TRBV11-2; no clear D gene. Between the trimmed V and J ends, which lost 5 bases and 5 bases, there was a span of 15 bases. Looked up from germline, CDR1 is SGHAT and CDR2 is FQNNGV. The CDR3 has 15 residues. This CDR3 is CASSLERSRTGELFF. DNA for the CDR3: TGTGCCAGCAGCCTCGAACGCTCGAGAACCGGGGAGCTGTTTTTT.

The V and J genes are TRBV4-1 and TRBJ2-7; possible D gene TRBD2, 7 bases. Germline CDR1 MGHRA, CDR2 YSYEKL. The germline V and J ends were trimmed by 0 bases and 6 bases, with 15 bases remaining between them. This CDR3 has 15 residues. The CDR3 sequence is CASSQDAGGRIEQYF. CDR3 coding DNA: TGCGCCAGCAGCCAAGATGCCGGGGGGCGAATCGAGCAGTACTTC.

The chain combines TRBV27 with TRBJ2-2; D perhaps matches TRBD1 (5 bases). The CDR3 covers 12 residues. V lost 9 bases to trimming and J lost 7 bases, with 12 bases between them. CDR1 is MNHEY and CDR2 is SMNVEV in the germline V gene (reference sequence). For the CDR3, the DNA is TGTGCCAGTCGACAGTGGGTCGGGGAGCTGTTTTTT. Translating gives CASRQWVGELFF.

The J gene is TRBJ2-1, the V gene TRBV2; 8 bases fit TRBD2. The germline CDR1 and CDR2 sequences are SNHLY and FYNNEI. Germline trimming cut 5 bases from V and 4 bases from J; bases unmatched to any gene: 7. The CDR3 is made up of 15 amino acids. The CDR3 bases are TGTGCCAGCAGTTTGAACGGGAGGGCGTACAATGAGCAGTTCTTC. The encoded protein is CASSLNGRAYNEQFF.

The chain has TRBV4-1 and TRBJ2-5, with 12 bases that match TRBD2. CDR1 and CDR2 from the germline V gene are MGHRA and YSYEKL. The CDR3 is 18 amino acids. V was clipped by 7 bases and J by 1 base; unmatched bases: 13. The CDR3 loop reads CASTPGLAGLNLQETQYF. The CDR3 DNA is TGCGCCAGCACCCCGGGACTAGCGGGCCTGAACCTCCAAGAGACCCAGTACTTC.

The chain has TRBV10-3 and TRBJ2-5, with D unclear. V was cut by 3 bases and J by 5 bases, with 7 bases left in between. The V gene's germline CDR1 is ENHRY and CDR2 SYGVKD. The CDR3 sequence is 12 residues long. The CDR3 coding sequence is TGTGCCATCAGTGATGTTTCGGAGACCCAGTACTTC. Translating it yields CAISDVSETQYF.

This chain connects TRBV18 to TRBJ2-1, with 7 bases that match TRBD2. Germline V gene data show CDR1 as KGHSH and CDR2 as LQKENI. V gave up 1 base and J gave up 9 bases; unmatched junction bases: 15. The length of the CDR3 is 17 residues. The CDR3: CASSPRNTRSSGPEQFF. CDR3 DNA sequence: TGTGCCAGCTCACCACGGAATACAAGGTCTAGCGGACCTGAGCAGTTCTTC.